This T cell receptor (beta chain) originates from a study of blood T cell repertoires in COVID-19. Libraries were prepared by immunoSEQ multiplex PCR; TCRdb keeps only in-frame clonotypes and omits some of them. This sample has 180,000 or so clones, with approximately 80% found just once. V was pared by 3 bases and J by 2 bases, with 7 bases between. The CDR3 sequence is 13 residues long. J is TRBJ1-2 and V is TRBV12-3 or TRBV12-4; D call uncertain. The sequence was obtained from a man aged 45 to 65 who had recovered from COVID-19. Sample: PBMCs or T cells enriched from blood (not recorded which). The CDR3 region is CASSLAGNYGYTF. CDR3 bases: TGTGCCAGCAGTTTGGCCGGGAACTATGGCTACACCTTC.